Included here is one T cell receptor (beta chain) sequence, with context. Its antigen specificity is not known. Base qualities are not provided; no much larger clone lies one nucleotide away. TCRbeta CDR3 regions were amplified from genomic DNA using the immunoSEQ Assay, a bias-controlled multiplex PCR. Under the source paper's analysis protocol: Within the assay, amplification of reference gene primers was used to estimate how many nucleated cells each sample contained. Sequence reads were collapsed and filtered to measure the absolute abundance of every unique TCRbeta CDR3 rearrangement. Productive Simpson clonality was computed per sample as the square root of Simpson's diversity index over productive rearrangements. Not all clones reach the TCRdb copy of this immuneACCESS table, which keeps in-frame sequences only. Checked studies attribute under half of the gap to unresolved V genes and leave the rest unexplained. The DNA was the basis for D and trimming; V, J and clone size are from that table. The sample yields 250,000 or so clones; about 91% were counted once. Of the sample, over 1.1% is held by the ten largest clones.

The collaborating institutions used their own protocols to collect whole blood in K2EDTA tubes. For TCRbeta analysis, collaborators shipped samples in one of three forms: frozen whole blood, isolated PBMCs, or DNA extracted from either of those sample types. The data stem from a study of blood T cell repertoires in COVID-19 (TCRdb year 2020). Some background on the complete study: The collaborator samples originated in the United States, Italy and Spain and spanned the acute and convalescent phases of COVID-19. The material from the prospective study consisted of cDNA or gDNA derived from T cells, B-cell-depleted T cells, or PBMCs. Deeply sampled blood TCRbeta repertoires from subjects exposed to, actively infected with, or recovered from COVID-19 were included in the dataset. The repertoires were released in a freely available public database intended as a resource for research on the immune response to SARS-CoV-2. The samples were drawn from two sources: the first 160 participants of the ongoing ImmuneRACE study, and fewer than 1,500 subjects contributed by 6 global collaborators. Sample metadata almost always included a de-identified subject ID, COVID-19 status, age in years and sex. Where available, HLA class I and class II types were taken from metadata supplied by the sample provider and were not determined by assay-based typing.

Beyond this particular receptor, the publication reports: The amount of clinical and demographic metadata varied by source and participant and was provided uncurated.

In the germline V gene, CDR1 corresponds to MNHEY and CDR2 to SVGAGI. CDR3 length: 14 amino acids, cysteine to phenylalanine. Only CDR3 DNA remains: 42 bases, in frame from the first base. V ends up 4 bases short and J 2 bases short, with an unmatched junction base count of 4. The source is a man older than 75 with acute or convalescent COVID-19. Input material: peripheral blood. This sequence uses TRBV6-5 and TRBJ2-7, with 8 bases matching TRBD2. The CDR3 is CASSFTSGAYEQYF. The DNA sequence reads TGTGCCAGCAGTTTTACTAGCGGCGCCTACGAGCAGTACTTC.